This T cell receptor beta chain comes out of a study of blood T cells in healthy people across ages. Study-wide findings and caveats: Researchers deemed the diversity estimates from one million T cells underestimates.

This clonotype has a handful of counts. Its antigen remains unidentified. The second PCR ran 7 to 11 cycles with a sample-barcoded 5' primer and J-beta primers. TCRdb itself ran the 5' RACE reads through MiXCR, one entry per CDR3 protein. The table has fewer than 2,000,000 distinct CDR3 sequences, about 39% seen once. The sample was blood. The source is a human donor in good health.

The CDR3 sequence is CASSLDRPNTGELFF. The CDR3 coding sequence is TGCGCCAGCAGCTTGGACAGGCCGAACACCGGGGAGCTGTTTTTT. The rearrangement joins TRBV5-1 to TRBJ2-2; perhaps TRBD1 as D (5 bases). In germline, CDR1 is SGHRS, CDR2 YFSETQ. The ends were cut back, 0 bases at V and 0 bases at J, with 6 bases in the middle. There are 15 residues in the CDR3.